The 2 T cell receptor beta chains reported below all come from one sample, sequenced in a study of T cells in Graves' hyperthyroidism and ophthalmopathy. Amplified TCR beta CDR3 regions derived from RNA transcripts. The study used the HTBI primer set for a first-round RT-PCR of the TCR CDR3. TCRdb re-derived calls from the multiplex PCR reads in MiXCR, one entry per CDR3 protein. The table lists 400,000 to 550,000 distinct CDR3 sequences, around 22% of them singletons. The sequenced material came from blood. The receptor set was obtained from a woman younger than 45 with Graves' ophthalmopathy.

The table lists this clonotype with many counts. This chain uses TRBV6-5 with TRBJ2-5; 7 bases line up with TRBD2. CDR1 MNHEY and CDR2 SVGAGI come from the germline V gene. The CDR3 length is 13 residues. The J segment lost 3 bases and the V segment lost 8 bases, leaving 6 bases of the junction unmatched. The CDR3 region has the DNA TGTGCCAGCTTCGTCGCGGGGGAAGAGACCCAGTACTTC. Its translation is CASFVAGEETQYF.

Ten or more counts support this clonotype. This chain links TRBV2 with TRBJ2-7; the match to TRBD1 covers 7 bases. V dropped 5 bases and J dropped 3; count of bases not matched to a gene: 7. Germline V gene data show CDR1 as SNHLY and CDR2 as FYNNEI. The CDR3 contains 14 residues. The DNA of the CDR3 is TGTGCCAGCAGTTCTAGGGGGCGCTTCTACGAGCAGTACTTC. Its translation is CASSSRGRFYEQYF.